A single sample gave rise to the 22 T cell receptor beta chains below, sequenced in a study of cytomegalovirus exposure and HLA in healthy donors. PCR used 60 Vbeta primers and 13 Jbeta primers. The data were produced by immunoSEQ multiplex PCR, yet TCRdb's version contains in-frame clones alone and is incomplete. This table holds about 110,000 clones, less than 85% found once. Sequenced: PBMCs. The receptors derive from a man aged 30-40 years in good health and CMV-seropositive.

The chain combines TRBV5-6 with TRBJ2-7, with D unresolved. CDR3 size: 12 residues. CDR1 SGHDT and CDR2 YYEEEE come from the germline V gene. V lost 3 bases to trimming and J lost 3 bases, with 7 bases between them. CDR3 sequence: CASSSRHYEQYF. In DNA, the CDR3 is TGTGCCAGCAGCTCTCGACACTACGAGCAGTACTTC.

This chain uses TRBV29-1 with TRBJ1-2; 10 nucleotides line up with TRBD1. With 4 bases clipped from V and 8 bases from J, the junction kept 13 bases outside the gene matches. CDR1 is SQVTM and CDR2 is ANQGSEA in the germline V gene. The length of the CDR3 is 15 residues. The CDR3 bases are TGCAGCGTTGGCCCACTGCGACAGGGGGCGAAGGGCTACACCTTC. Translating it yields CSVGPLRQGAKGYTF.

The CDR3 DNA follows: TGTGCCAGCACTCGACTAGCGGGGGGTCAAGGGGAGCTGTTTTTT. Translation gives CASTRLAGGQGELFF. The V gene is TRBV6-5, the J gene TRBJ2-2, with TRBD2 matching 13 bases. The V and J ends lost 7 bases and 8 bases, in that order; junction bases with no gene match: 7. Germline assignment: CDR1 MNHEY and CDR2 SVGAGI. This CDR3 has 15 amino acids.

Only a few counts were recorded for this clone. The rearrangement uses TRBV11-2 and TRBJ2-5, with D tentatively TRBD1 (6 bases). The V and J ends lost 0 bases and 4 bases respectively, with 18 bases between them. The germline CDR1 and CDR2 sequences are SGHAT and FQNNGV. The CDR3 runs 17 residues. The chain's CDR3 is CASSLEEGGGRGETQYF. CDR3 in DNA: TGTGCCAGCAGCTTAGAAGAAGGTGGGGGCCGCGGAGAGACCCAGTACTTC.

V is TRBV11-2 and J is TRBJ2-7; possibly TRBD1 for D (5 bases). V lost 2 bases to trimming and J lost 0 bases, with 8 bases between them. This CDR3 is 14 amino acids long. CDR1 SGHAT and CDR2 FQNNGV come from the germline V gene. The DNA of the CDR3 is TGTGCCAGCAGCTTACAGGGTAGCTCCTACGAGCAGTACTTC. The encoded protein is CASSLQGSSYEQYF. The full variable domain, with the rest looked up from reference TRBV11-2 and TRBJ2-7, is EAGVAQSPRYKIIEKRQSVAFWCNPISGHATLYWYQQILGQGPKLLIQFQNNGVVDDSQLPKDRFSAERLKGVDSTLKIQPAKLEDSAVYLCASSLQGSSYEQYFGPGTRLTVT.

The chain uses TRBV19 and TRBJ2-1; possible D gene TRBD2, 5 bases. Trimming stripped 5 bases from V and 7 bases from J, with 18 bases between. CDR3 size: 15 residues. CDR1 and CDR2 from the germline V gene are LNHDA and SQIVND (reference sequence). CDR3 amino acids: CASSPGLDPGNEQFF. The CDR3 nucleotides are TGTGCCAGTAGTCCCGGACTGGACCCGGGTAATGAGCAGTTCTTC.

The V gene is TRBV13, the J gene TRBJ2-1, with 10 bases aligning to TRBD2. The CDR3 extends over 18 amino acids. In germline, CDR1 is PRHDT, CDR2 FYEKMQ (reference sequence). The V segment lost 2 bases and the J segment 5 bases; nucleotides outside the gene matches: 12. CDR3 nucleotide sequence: TGTGCCAGCAGCTTAATGTGGGGACTAGCGCAACCTAACAATGAGCAGTTCTTC. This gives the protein CASSLMWGLAQPNNEQFF.

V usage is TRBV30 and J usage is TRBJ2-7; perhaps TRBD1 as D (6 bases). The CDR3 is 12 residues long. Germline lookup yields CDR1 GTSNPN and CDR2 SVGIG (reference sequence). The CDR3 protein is CAHATGSYEQYF. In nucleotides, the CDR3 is TGTGCTCACGCGACAGGTTCCTACGAGCAGTACTTC.

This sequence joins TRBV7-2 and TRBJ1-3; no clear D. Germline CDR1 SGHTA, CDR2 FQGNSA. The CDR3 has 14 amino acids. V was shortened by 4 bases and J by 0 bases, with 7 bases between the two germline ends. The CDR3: CASSSFRSGNTIYF. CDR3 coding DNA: TGTGCCAGCAGCTCCTTCCGCTCTGGAAACACCATATATTTT.

CDR3 sequence (DNA): TGCGCCAGCAGCCGTGACAGGGGTTCCTACAATGAGCAGTTCTTC. The encoded protein is CASSRDRGSYNEQFF. The chain recombines TRBV4-1 with TRBJ2-1; 8 bases align to TRBD1. The V and J ends lost 4 bases and 1 base, in that order; junction bases with no gene match: 3. The CDR3 runs 15 residues. The germline V gene encodes CDR1 MGHRA and CDR2 YSYEKL.

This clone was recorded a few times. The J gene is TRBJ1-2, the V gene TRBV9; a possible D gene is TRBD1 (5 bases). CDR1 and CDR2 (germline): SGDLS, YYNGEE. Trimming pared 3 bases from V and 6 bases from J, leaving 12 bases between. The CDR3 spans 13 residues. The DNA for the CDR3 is TGTGCCAGCAGCGCTCAGGGTCACGATGGCTACACCTTC. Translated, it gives CASSAQGHDGYTF.

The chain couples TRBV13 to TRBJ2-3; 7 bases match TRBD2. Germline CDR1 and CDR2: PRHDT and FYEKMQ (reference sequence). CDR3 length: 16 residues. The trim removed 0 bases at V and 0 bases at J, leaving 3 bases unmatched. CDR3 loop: CASSLGGRGSTDTQYF. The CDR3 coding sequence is TGTGCCAGCAGCTTAGGGGGGCGGGGGAGCACAGATACGCAGTATTTT.

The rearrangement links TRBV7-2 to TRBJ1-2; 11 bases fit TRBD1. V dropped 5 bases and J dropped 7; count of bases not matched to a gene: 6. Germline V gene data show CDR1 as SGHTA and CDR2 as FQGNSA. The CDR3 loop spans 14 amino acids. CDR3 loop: CASSTGTGGRGYTF. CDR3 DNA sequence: TGTGCCAGCAGCACCGGGACAGGGGGACGTGGCTACACCTTC. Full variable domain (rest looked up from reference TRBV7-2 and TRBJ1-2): GAGVSQSPSNKVTEKGKDVELRCDPISGHTALYWYRQSLGQGLEFLIYFQGNSAPDKSGLPSDRFSAERTGGSVSTLTIQRTQQEDSAVYLCASSTGTGGRGYTFGSGTRLTVV.

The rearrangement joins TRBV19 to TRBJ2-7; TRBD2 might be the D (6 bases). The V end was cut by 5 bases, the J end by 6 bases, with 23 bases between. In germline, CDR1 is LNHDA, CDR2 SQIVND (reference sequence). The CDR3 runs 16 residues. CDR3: CASSYSPGDLMSEQYF. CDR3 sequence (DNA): TGTGCCAGTAGTTATAGCCCGGGGGATCTGATGAGCGAGCAGTACTTC.

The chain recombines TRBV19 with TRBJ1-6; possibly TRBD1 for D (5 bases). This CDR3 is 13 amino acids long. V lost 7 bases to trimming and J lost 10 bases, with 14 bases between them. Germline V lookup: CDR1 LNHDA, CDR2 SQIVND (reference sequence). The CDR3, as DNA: TGTGCCAGTACAGGATCGGGGGACTCACCCCTCCACTTT. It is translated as CASTGSGDSPLHF.

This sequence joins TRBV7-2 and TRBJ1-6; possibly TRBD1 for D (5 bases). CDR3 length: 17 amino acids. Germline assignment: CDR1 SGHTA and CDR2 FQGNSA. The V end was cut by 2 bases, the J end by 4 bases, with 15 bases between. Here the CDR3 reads CASSLPTGVTYNSPLHF. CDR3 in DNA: TGTGCCAGCAGCTTACCAACAGGAGTTACGTATAATTCACCCCTCCACTTT.

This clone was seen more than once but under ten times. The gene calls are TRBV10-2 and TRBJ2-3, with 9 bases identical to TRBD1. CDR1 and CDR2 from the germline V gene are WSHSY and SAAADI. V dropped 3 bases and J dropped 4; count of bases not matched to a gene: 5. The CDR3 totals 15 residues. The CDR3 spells CASSEHRGRADTQYF. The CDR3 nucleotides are TGCGCCAGCAGTGAACACAGGGGGCGAGCAGATACGCAGTATTTT.

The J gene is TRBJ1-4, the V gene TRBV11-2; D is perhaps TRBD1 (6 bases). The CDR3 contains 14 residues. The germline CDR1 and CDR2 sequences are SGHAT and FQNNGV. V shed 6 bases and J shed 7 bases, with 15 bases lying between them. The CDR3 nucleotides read TGTGCCAGCAGTCCGAGGGGGGGCGGTGAAAAACTGTTTTTT. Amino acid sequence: CASSPRGGGEKLFF.

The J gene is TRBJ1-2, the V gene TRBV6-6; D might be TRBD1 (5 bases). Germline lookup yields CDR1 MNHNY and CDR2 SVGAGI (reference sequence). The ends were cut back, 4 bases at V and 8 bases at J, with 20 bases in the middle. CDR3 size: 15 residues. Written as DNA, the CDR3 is TGTGCCAGCAGTTGGAGGGAGGGGTCGCTGGGGGGCTACACCTTC. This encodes CASSWREGSLGGYTF.

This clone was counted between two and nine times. This chain's CDR3 is CASSFSGGAFIRTYEQYF. CDR3 in DNA: TGTGCCAGCAGTTTTAGCGGGGGGGCCTTTATCCGAACCTACGAGCAGTACTTC. This chain uses TRBV28 with TRBJ2-5, with 11 bases identical to TRBD2. Judging by the DNA end, TRBJ2-7 fits better; the J call may be wrong. Germline CDR1 is MDHEN and CDR2 is SYDVKM. The CDR3 runs 18 residues.

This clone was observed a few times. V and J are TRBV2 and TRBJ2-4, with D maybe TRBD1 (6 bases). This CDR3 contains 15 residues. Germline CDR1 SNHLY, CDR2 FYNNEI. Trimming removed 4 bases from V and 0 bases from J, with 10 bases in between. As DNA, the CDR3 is TGTGCCAGCAGTGCCCCGGACAGAGCCAAAAACATTCAGTACTTC. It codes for CASSAPDRAKNIQYF. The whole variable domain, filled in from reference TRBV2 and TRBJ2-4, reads EPEVTQTPSHQVTQMGQEVILRCVPISNHLYFYWYRQILGQKVEFLVSFYNNEISEKSEIFDDQFSVERPDGSNFTLKIRSTKLEDSAMYFCASSAPDRAKNIQYFGAGTRLSVL.

Here the CDR3 reads CASSLGSTPTSGNTIYF. CDR3 in DNA: TGTGCCAGCAGTTTGGGCAGTACACCAACCTCTGGAAACACCATATATTTT. V and J are TRBV28 and TRBJ1-3; no reliable D call. V lost 3 bases to trimming and J lost 0 bases, with 15 bases between them. The germline V gene encodes CDR1 MDHEN and CDR2 SYDVKM. The CDR3 is 17 amino acids.